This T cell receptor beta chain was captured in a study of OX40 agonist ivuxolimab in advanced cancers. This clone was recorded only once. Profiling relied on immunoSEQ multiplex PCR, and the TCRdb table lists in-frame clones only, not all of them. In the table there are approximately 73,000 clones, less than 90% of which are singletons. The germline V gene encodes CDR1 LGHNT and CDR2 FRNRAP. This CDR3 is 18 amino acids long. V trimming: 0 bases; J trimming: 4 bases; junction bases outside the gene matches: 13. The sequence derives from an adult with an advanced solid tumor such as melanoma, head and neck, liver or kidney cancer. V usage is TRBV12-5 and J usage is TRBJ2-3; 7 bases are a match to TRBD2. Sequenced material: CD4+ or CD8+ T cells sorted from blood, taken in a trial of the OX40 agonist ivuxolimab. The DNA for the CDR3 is TGTGCTAGTGGTTTGGTGGTAATCGCGGGAGAGCCCCCAGATACGCAGTATTTT. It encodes CASGLVVIAGEPPDTQYF.